The table lists the clone carrying this T cell receptor beta chain with a few counts. Its antigen is not identified. These data belong to a study of beta chain features in type 1 diabetes. Study-wide results and limits: Researchers report that Type 1 diabetes patients had moderately but significantly shorter TCRB CDR3s across all four CD4+ subsets. Because the template was cDNA, high-expressing cells might be over-represented. Type 1 diabetes patients showed fewer insertions and more deletions at VDJ junctions.

Sorting with CD45RO/CCR7/CD25/CD127/CD95/CD27 yielded naive, central memory, regulatory and stem-like memory CD4+ cells. Investigators reverse transcribed all isolated RNA, so they sequenced expressed TCRB transcripts. The table came from immunoSEQ multiplex PCR; TCRdb's copy has only in-frame clones and leaves some out. In the table there are about 340,000 clones, around 9% of which are singletons. The CDR3 consists of 13 residues. The germline V gene has CDR1 LGHNA and CDR2 YSLEER. V was trimmed by 2 bases and J by 8 bases, leaving 13 bases between them. The sequencing sample was made of central memory CD4+ T cells from blood. This sequence originates from a man aged 25 to 40 with type 1 diabetes. The chain combines TRBV4-3 with TRBJ2-7, with D unresolved. In nucleotides, the CDR3 is TGCGCCAGCAGCCAACGGACGGGTACGCAGCAGTACTTC. Translated: CASSQRTGTQQYF.